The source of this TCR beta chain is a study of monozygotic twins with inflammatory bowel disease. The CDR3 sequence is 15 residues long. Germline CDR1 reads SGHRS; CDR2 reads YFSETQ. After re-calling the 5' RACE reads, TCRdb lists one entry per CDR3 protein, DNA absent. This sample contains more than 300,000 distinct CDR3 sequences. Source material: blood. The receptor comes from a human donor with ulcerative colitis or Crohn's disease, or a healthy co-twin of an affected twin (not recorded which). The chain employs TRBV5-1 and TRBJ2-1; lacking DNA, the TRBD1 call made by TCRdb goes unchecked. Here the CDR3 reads CASSLDRVSYNEQFF.